This TCR beta chain is from a study of blood T cell repertoires in COVID-19. Study-wide background: T cells, B-cell-depleted T cells, or PBMCs provided the cDNA or gDNA that served as material.

The CDR3 has 13 amino acids. V shed 6 bases, J shed 2 bases, and the junction held 3 bases outside the gene matches. CDR1 and CDR2 (germline): KGHSH, LQKENI. TCRdb keeps only in-frame clones here, not all; method: immunoSEQ multiplex PCR. The sample lists fewer than 400,000 clones, less than 85% seen once, with around 3.4% in the top ten. The sequence was obtained from a woman between 18 and 29 years old with acute or convalescent COVID-19. The chain is built from TRBV18 and TRBJ1-2; 7 nucleotides match TRBD1. Sequenced: peripheral blood. The CDR3 nucleotides are TGTGCCAGCTCTCAGGGACAGAACTATGGCTACACCTTC. Its translation is CASSQGQNYGYTF.